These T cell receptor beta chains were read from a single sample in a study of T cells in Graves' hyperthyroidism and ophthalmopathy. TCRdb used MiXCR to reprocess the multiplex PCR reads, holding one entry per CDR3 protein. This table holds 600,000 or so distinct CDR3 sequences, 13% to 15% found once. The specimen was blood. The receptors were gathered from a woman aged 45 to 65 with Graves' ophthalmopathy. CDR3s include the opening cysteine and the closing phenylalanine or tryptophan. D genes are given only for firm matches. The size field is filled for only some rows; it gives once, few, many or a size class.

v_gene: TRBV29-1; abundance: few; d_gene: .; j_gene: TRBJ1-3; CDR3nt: TGCAGCGTTGAGTTATTGTTGGGAAACACCATATATTTT; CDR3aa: CSVELLLGNTIYF
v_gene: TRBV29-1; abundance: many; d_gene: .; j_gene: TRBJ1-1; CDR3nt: TGCAGCGTTGCAAGACAGGAAGCAAACACTGAAGCTTTCTTT; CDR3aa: CSVARQEANTEAFF
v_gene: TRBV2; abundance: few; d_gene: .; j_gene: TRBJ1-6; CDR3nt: TGTGCCAGCAGTGAAGCGAATAGTAACTCACCCCTCCACTTT; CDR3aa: CASSEANSNSPLHF
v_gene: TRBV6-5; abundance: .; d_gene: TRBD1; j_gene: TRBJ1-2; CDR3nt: TGTGCCAGCAGTAACAGACAGGGAGTGCATGGCTACACCTTC; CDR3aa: CASSNRQGVHGYTF
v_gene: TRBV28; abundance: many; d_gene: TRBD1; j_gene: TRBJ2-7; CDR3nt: TGTGCCAGCAGTTTACCCGACAGGGGGCTCGACGAGCAGTACTTC; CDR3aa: CASSLPDRGLDEQYF
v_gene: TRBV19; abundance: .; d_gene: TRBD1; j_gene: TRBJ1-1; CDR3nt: TGTGCCAGTAGTATAGGTTTAGGGGACAGGGGATATTGGACTGAAGCTTTCTTT; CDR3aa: CASSIGLGDRGYWTEAFF
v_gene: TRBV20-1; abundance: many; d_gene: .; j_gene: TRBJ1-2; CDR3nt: TGCAGTGCTAGAGCACCGGAGAACTATGGCTACACCTTC; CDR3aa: CSARAPENYGYTF
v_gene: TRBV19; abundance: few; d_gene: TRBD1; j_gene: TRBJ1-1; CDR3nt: TGTGCCAGTATGGGACAGGGTGGAAACACTGAAGCTTTCTTT; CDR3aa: CASMGQGGNTEAFF
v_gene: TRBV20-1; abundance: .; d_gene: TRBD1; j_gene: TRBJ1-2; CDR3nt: TGCAGTGCTAGTCTGGGGCAGGGGGCCATCTATGGCTACACCTTC; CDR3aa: CSASLGQGAIYGYTF
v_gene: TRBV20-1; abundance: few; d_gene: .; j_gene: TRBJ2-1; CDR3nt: TGCAGTGCTAGAGATACACGGACTTCGTACAATGAGCAGTTCTTC; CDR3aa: CSARDTRTSYNEQFF
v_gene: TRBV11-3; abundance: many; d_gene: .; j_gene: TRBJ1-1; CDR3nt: TGTGCCAGCAGTGAGCGGGGGAGGAACACTGAAGCTTTCTTT; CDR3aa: CASSERGRNTEAFF
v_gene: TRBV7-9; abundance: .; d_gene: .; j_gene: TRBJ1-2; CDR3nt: TGTGCCAGCAAAATGAATCCGGAATCCGGTGGCTACACCTTC; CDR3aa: CASKMNPESGGYTF
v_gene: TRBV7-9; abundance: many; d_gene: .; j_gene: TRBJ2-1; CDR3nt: TGTGCCAGCAGCTTACTTGTTGGGGTATACAATGAGCAGTTCTTC; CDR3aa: CASSLLVGVYNEQFF
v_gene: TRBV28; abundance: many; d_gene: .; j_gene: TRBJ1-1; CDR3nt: TGTGCCAGCAGCTCCGACATCATGAACACTGAAGCTTTCTTT; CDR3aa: CASSSDIMNTEAFF
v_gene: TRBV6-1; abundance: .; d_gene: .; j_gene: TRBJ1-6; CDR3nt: TGTGCCAGCAGGGACAACTCCTATAATTCACCCCTCCACTTT; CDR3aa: CASRDNSYNSPLHF
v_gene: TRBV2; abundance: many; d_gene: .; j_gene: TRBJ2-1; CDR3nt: TGTGCCAGCAGTGGTCGCACATACAATGAGCAGTTCTTC; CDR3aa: CASSGRTYNEQFF
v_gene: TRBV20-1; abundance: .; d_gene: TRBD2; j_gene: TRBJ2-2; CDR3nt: TGCAGTGCTCGCGGGATAGCGGGAGCAGGCGGGGAGCTGTTTTTT; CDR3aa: CSARGIAGAGGELFF
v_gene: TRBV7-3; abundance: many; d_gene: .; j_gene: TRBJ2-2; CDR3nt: TGTGCCAGCAGCCCAACGGAGGTCGCGGGGACCGGGGAGCTGTTTTTT; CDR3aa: CASSPTEVAGTGELFF
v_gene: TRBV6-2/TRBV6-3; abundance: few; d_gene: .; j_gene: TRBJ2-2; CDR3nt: TGTGCCAGCAACGGGGCGGGATCGAACACCGGGGAGCTGTTTTTT; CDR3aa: CASNGAGSNTGELFF
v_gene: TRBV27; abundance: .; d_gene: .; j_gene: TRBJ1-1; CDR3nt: TGTGCCAGCAGGGATATTGGGAGCACTGAAGCTTTCTTT; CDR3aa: CASRDIGSTEAFF
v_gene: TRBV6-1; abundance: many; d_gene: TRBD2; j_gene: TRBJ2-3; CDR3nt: TGTGCCAGCAAGACCAGCGGGAACACAGATACGCAGTATTTT; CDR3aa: CASKTSGNTDTQYF
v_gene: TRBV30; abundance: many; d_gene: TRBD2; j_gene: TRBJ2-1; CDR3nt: TGTGCCTGGACTGACGGGAGGGGTAATGAGCAGTTCTTC; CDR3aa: CAWTDGRGNEQFF
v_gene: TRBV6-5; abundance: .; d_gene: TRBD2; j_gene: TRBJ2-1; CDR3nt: TGTGCCAGCAGTTACTGGGCGGGAGGGAGCTCCTACAATGAGCAGTTCTTC; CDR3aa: CASSYWAGGSSYNEQFF
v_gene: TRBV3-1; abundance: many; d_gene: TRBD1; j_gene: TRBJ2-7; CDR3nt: TGTGCCAGCAGCCATGGCGACAGGGGGCTTTACGAGCAGTACTTC; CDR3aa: CASSHGDRGLYEQYF
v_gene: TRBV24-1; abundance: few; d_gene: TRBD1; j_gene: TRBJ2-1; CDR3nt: TGTGCCACCAGTGACCTTGGGACAGCCTCCTACAATGAGCAGTTCTTC; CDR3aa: CATSDLGTASYNEQFF
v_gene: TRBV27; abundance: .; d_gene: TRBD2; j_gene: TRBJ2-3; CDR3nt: TGTGCCAGCAGTTTCTGGACTAGCGGGGGGCCAGATACGCAGTATTTT; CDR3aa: CASSFWTSGGPDTQYF
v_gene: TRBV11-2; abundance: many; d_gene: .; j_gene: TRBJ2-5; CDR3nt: TGTGCCAGCAGCTTAGTCCTACAGGGATCGGAGACCCAGTACTTC; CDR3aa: CASSLVLQGSETQYF
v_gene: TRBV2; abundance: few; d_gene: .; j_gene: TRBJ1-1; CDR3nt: TGTGCCAGCAGCCGGGGGTCCGGAACTTTCTTT; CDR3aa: CASSRGSGTFF
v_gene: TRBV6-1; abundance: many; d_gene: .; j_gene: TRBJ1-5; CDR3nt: TGTGCCAGCAGTCCAACAGGGACCCCCCAGCCCCAGCATTTT; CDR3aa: CASSPTGTPQPQHF
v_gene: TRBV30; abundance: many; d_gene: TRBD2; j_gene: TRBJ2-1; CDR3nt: TGTGCCTGGAGTGAACTAGCGGAGTACAATGAGCAGTTCTTC; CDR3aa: CAWSELAEYNEQFF
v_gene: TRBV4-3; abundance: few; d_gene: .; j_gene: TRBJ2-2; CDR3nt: TGCGCCAGCAGCCAAGATGCGAGGGCGGGATTTGGCACCGGGGAGCTGTTTTTT; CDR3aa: CASSQDARAGFGTGELFF
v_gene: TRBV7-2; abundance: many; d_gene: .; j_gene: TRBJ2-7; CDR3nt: TGTGCCAGCAGCGCGCGAAGAGGGACCTACGAGCAGTACTTC; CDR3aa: CASSARRGTYEQYF
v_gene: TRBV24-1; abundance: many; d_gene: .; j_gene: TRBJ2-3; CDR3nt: TGTGCCACCAGTGCGGCAGATACGCAGTATTTT; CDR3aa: CATSAADTQYF
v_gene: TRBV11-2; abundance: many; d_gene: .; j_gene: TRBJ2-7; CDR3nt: TGTGCCAGCAGCACCCGGGGCGGAACCTACGAGCAGTACTTC; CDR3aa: CASSTRGGTYEQYF
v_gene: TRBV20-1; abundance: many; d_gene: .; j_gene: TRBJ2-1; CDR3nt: TGCAGTGCTAGAGATCGGACGGGCTACAATGAGCAGTTCTTC; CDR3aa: CSARDRTGYNEQFF
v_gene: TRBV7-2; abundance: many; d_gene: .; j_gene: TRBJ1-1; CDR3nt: TGTGCCAGCAGCTTAGACCGGGGAGGTAATGAAGCTTTCTTT; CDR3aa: CASSLDRGGNEAFF